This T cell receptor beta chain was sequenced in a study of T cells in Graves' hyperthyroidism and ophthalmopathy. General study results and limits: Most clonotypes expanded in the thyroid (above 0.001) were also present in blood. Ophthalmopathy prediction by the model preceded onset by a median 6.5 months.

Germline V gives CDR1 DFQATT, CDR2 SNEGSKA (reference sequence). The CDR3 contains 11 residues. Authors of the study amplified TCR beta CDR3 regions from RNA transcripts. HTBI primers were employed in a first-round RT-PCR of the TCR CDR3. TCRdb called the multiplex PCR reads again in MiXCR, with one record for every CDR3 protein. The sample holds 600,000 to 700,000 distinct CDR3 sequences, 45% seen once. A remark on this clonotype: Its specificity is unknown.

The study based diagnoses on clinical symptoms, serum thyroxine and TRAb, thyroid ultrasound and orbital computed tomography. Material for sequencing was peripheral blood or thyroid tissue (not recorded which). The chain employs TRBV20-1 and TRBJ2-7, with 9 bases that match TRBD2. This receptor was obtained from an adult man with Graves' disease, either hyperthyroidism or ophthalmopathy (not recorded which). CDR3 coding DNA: TGCAGGGTAGCGGGGGCCTACGAGCAGTACTTC. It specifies CRVAGAYEQYF.